The present T cell receptor beta chain was sequenced within a study of Ad26.COV2.S vaccination and SARS-CoV-2 variants. Generated by immunoSEQ multiplex PCR, the TCRdb table keeps only in-frame clones and is missing some. The sample yields about 680,000 clones, around 92% seen once. Treatment indicated: 15 to 20 received Ad26.COV2.S at low or high dose, single or two shots; several received placebo; per-sample allocation not given. Samples came from day 63 after the first vaccine or placebo injection. CDR1 is SGHRS, CDR2 YFSETQ, per germline. V was trimmed by 0 bases and J by 5 bases, leaving 8 bases between them. The CDR3 loop spans 13 amino acids.

The input for sequencing was peripheral blood, taken in a trial of Ad26.COV2.S vaccine versus placebo. The J gene is TRBJ2-5, the V gene TRBV5-1; perhaps TRBD2 as D (6 bases). The clonotype was recovered from a person between 18 and 60 years old who received the Ad26.COV2.S COVID-19 vaccine or a placebo. The DNA for the CDR3 is TGCGCCAGCAGCTTGGGGAGGGCCGAGACCCAGTACTTC. Its translation: CASSLGRAETQYF.